This is a list of T cell receptor beta chains from one sample in a study of somatic mutations in cytotoxic T cells in rheumatoid arthritis. TCRdb's copy holds only in-frame clones and misses some; the assay was immunoSEQ multiplex PCR. The sample has 15,000 to 20,000 clones, over 75% seen once. The sequenced sample consisted of CD8+ T cells sorted from blood. The receptors stem from an adult with rheumatoid arthritis. Each CDR3 is given with its conserved first and last residue. D genes are given only for firm matches. Size values are once, few and many counts, or a class for expanded clones, and some rows have none.

J: TRBJ2-3
V: TRBV7-9
size: -
D: TRBD2
CDR3: CASSSIAGALTDTQYF
DNA: TGTGCCAGCAGCTCGATAGCGGGGGCCCTCACAGATACGCAGTATTTT

J: TRBJ2-7
V: TRBV4-1
size: -
D: TRBD2
CDR3: CASSQDRAGGLSSYEQYF
DNA: TGCGCCAGCAGCCAAGATCGGGCGGGGGGGCTCAGCTCCTACGAGCAGTACTTC

J: TRBJ2-1
V: TRBV27
size: few
D: -
CDR3: CASSLGPLVHEQFF
DNA: TGTGCCAGCAGTTTGGGCCCCCTGGTCCATGAGCAGTTCTTC

J: TRBJ2-7
V: TRBV28
size: -
D: TRBD2
CDR3: CASSIAGVTYEQYF
DNA: TGTGCCAGCAGCATAGCGGGAGTCACCTACGAGCAGTACTTC

J: TRBJ1-1
V: TRBV5-4
size: -
D: -
CDR3: CASSLGRYTEAFF
DNA: TGTGCCAGCAGCTTGGGACGCTACACTGAAGCTTTCTTT

J: TRBJ1-6
V: TRBV6-5
size: once
D: TRBD1
CDR3: CASRTGKENSPLHF
DNA: TGTGCCAGCCGGACAGGGAAAGAGAATTCACCCCTCCACTTT

J: TRBJ2-3
V: TRBV5-1
size: -
D: TRBD2
CDR3: CASSSPVRESTDTQYF
DNA: TGCGCCAGCAGTTCCCCCGTGCGGGAGAGCACAGATACGCAGTATTTT

J: TRBJ1-1
V: TRBV7-9
size: -
D: -
CDR3: CASSLPWGGITTEAFF
DNA: TGTGCCAGCAGCTTACCGTGGGGAGGGATTACCACTGAAGCTTTCTTT

J: TRBJ2-1
V: TRBV9
size: -
D: -
CDR3: CASSVSRGSSYNEQFF
DNA: TGTGCCAGCAGCGTATCTAGGGGGAGCTCCTACAATGAGCAGTTCTTC

J: TRBJ2-7
V: TRBV27
size: -
D: TRBD1
CDR3: CASSFQGAGYEQYF
DNA: TGTGCCAGCAGTTTTCAGGGGGCGGGGTACGAGCAGTACTTC

J: TRBJ1-2
V: TRBV6-6
size: -
D: TRBD1
CDR3: CASSTGTGNGYTF
DNA: TGTGCCAGCAGTACCGGGACAGGGAATGGCTACACCTTC